Listed below are T cell receptor beta chains from one sample, sequenced in a study of cytomegalovirus exposure and HLA in healthy donors. Repertoires were generated with immunoSEQ multiplex PCR, while TCRdb's copy carries only in-frame clones and drops some. The sample includes approximately 220,000 clones, over 60% of them seen just once. The sequencing sample was made of PBMCs. Receptor source: a man younger than 30 in good health and CMV-seronegative. Both conserved end residues are part of each CDR3. A D gene is named only where the DNA matches it firmly.

TRBJ2-7,NA,TRBV7-2,CASSSATPEQYF,TGTGCCAGCAGCTCCGCCACTCCTGAGCAGTACTTC
TRBJ1-6,NA,TRBV6-4,CASSYQSTPGSPLHF,TGTGCCAGCAGTTACCAGAGTACGCCAGGCTCACCCCTCCACTTT
TRBJ2-7,TRBD1,TRBV18,CASSPNRDSLYEQYF,TGTGCCAGCTCACCAAATAGGGACAGTCTCTACGAGCAGTACTTC
TRBJ2-7,TRBD2,TRBV13,CASSPKSGRPAYEQYF,TGTGCCAGCAGCCCAAAAAGCGGGAGGCCCGCCTACGAGCAGTACTTC
TRBJ2-5,TRBD2,TRBV7-2,CASTSSGRAHETQYF,TGTGCCAGCACCTCTAGCGGGAGGGCTCACGAGACCCAGTACTTC
TRBJ2-7,TRBD1,TRBV6-4,CASSEYEGAGEQYF,TGTGCCAGCAGTGAATACGAGGGGGCGGGTGAGCAGTACTTC
TRBJ2-3,TRBD2,TRBV7-2,CASSLFSGGYTDTQYF,TGTGCCAGCAGCTTATTTAGCGGGGGGTACACAGATACGCAGTATTTT
TRBJ1-2,NA,TRBV6-5,CASSVQGNYGYTF,TGTGCCAGCAGCGTGCAGGGGAACTATGGCTACACCTTC
TRBJ1-6,NA,TRBV2,CASSFQGGPLHF,TGTGCCAGCAGTTTTCAGGGAGGACCCCTCCACTTT
TRBJ1-1,NA,TRBV28,CASSLVSSGAFF,TGTGCCAGCAGCCTGGTTTCAAGCGGCGCTTTCTTT